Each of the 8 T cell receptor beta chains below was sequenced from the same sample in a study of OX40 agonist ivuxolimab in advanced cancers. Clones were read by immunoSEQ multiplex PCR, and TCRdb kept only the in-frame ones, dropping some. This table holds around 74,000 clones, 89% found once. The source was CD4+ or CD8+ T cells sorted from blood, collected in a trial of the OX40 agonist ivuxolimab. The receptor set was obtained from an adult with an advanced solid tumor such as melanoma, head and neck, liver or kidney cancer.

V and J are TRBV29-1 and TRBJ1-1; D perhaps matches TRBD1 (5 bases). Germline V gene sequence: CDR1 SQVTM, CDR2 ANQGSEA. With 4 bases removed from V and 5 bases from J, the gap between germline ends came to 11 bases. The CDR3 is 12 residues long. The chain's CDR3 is CSVGGGPTEAFF. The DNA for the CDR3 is TGCAGCGTTGGGGGGGGACCTACTGAAGCTTTCTTT.

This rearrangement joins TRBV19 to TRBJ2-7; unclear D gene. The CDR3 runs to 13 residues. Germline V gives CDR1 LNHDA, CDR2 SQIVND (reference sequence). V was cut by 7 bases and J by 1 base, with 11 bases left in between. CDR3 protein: CASKRRDSYEQYF. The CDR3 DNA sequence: TGTGCCAGTAAAAGAAGGGATTCCTACGAGCAGTACTTC.

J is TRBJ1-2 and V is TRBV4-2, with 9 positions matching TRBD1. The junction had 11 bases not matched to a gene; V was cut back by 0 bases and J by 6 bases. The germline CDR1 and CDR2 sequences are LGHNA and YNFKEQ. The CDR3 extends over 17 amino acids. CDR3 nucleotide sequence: TGTGCCAGCAGCCAAGATTTGAACACAGGGGGCGATCATGGCTACACCTTC. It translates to CASSQDLNTGGDHGYTF.

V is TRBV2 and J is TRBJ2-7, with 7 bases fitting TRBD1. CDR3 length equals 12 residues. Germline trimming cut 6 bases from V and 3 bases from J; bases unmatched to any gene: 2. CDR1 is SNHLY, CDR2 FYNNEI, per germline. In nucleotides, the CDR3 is TGTGCCAGCAGGGGGGACAGCTACGAGCAGTACTTC. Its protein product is CASRGDSYEQYF.

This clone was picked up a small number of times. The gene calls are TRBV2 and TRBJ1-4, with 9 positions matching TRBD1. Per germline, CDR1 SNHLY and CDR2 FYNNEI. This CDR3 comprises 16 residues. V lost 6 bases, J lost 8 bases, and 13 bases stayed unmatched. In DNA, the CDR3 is TGTGCCAGCAGGGCCCGCTCCGACAGGGGGGGGGAAAAACTGTTTTTT. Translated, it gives CASRARSDRGGEKLFF.

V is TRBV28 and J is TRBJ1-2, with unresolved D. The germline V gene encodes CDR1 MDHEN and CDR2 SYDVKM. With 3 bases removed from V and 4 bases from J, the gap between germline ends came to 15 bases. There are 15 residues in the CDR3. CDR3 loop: CASSFLRRASYGYTF. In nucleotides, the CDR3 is TGTGCCAGCAGTTTCCTCCGGCGGGCTTCCTATGGCTACACCTTC.

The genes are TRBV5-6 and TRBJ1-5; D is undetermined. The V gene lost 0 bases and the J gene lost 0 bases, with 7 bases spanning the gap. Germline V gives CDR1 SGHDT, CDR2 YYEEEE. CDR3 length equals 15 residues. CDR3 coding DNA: TGTGCCAGCAGCTTGGGGAAATATAGCAATCAGCCCCAGCATTTT. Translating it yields CASSLGKYSNQPQHF.

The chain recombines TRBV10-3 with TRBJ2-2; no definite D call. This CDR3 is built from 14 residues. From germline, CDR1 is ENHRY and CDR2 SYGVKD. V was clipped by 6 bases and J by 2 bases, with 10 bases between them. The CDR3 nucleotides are TGTGCCATCAGCCCGGACGGAAACACCGGGGAGCTGTTTTTT. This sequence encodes CAISPDGNTGELFF.